Below are 14 T cell receptor beta chains sequenced from a single sample in a study of OX40 agonist ivuxolimab in advanced cancers. Profiling relied on immunoSEQ multiplex PCR, and the TCRdb table lists in-frame clones only, not all of them. The sample carries about 30,000 clones, around 79% recorded once. Sequenced material: CD4+ or CD8+ T cells sorted from blood, taken in a trial of the OX40 agonist ivuxolimab. The receptors derive from an adult with an advanced solid tumor such as melanoma, head and neck, liver or kidney cancer.

The chain is built from TRBV19 and TRBJ1-3; no clear D gene. The germline gives CDR1 LNHDA, CDR2 SQIVND (reference sequence). The V end was cut by 5 bases, the J end by 0 bases, with 5 bases between. The CDR3 loop spans 13 amino acids. The CDR3 protein is CASSRYSGNTIYF. DNA for the CDR3: TGTGCCAGTAGTCGGTACTCTGGAAACACCATATATTTT.

This rearrangement joins TRBV18 to TRBJ1-3; D may be TRBD1 (5 bases). CDR3 length: 15 residues. V lost 2 bases, J lost 0 bases, and 8 bases lay in between. Germline V gene sequence: CDR1 KGHSH, CDR2 LQKENI. The CDR3 DNA follows: TGTGCCAGCTCACCAATGAGGGGCTCTGGAAACACCATATATTTT. Translated, it gives CASSPMRGSGNTIYF.

V and J are TRBV19 and TRBJ2-7; D tentatively reads TRBD1 or TRBD2 (5 bases each). CDR3 size: 14 residues. Trimming shortened V by 5 bases and J by 5 bases, and 16 bases separated the two germline ends. Looked up from germline, CDR1 is LNHDA and CDR2 is SQIVND (reference sequence). The CDR3 spells CASSFQGPRDEQYF. The CDR3 DNA is TGTGCCAGTAGTTTTCAGGGACCCAGGGACGAGCAGTACTTC.

This chain connects TRBV5-4 to TRBJ1-1; 8 bases fit TRBD1. The V gene's germline CDR1 is SGHNT and CDR2 YYREEE (reference sequence). The CDR3 is 17 residues long. V lost 3 bases and J lost 0; bases outside the gene matches: 10. The CDR3 region is CASSSGQGQLMNTEAFF. The CDR3 DNA follows: TGTGCCAGCAGCTCCGGACAGGGCCAACTTATGAACACTGAAGCTTTCTTT.

V is TRBV18 and J is TRBJ1-6; D unclear. The CDR3 extends over 13 amino acids. Germline lookup yields CDR1 KGHSH and CDR2 LQKENI. The ends were cut back, 3 bases at V and 6 bases at J, with 6 bases in the middle. In nucleotides, the CDR3 is TGTGCCAGCTCACCTGGCCCTAATTCACCCCTCCACTTT. It yields the protein CASSPGPNSPLHF.

This chain joins TRBV5-1 and TRBJ2-7; 9 bases map to TRBD1. CDR1 and CDR2 (germline): SGHRS, YFSETQ. The CDR3 is 14 residues long. Trimming cost V 3 bases and J 6 bases; bases outside gene matches: 7. CDR3 DNA: TGCGCCAGCAGCTCTCAGACAGGGGGGTGCGAGCAGTACTTC. Translation gives CASSSQTGGCEQYF.

This chain links TRBV4-1 with TRBJ1-1; no clear D gene. The CDR3 consists of 17 residues. Trimming removed 4 bases from V and 1 base from J, with 19 bases in between. Germline-derived CDR1 and CDR2 are MGHRA and YSYEKL. Here the CDR3 reads CASSLFSLDLANTEAFF. The CDR3 DNA reads TGCGCCAGCAGCCTTTTTTCGTTAGATCTCGCGAACACTGAAGCTTTCTTT.

The J gene is TRBJ1-2, the V gene TRBV5-6, with 7 nucleotides matching TRBD1. After removal of 1 base from V and 4 bases from J, the junction contained 13 bases not matched to a gene. The CDR3 runs 17 residues. Germline V lookup: CDR1 SGHDT, CDR2 YYEEEE. The CDR3 loop is CASSLPTSTGSGYGYTF. DNA for the CDR3: TGTGCCAGCAGCTTGCCTACTTCGACAGGGTCAGGCTATGGCTACACCTTC.

The chain has TRBV29-1 and TRBJ2-7; D perhaps matches TRBD1 (5 bases). The germline V gene has CDR1 SQVTM and CDR2 ANQGSEA. This CDR3 is 12 amino acids long. The V and J ends lost 4 bases and 6 bases respectively, with 13 bases between them. The CDR3 region has the DNA TGCAGCGTTGTTGTGGGGCTCGCCGAGCAGTACTTC. Its translation: CSVVVGLAEQYF.

The chain carries TRBV6-4 and TRBJ2-7; 9 positions match TRBD1. The V segment lost 0 bases and the J segment 6 bases; nucleotides outside the gene matches: 0. CDR1 and CDR2 (germline): MRHNA, SNTAGT. CDR3 length: 13 amino acids. For the CDR3, the DNA is TGTGCCAGCAGTGACTCGGACAGGGGCGAGCAGTACTTC. Its protein product is CASSDSDRGEQYF.

The J gene is TRBJ2-1, the V gene TRBV19; 7 bases match TRBD2. Germline-derived CDR1 and CDR2 are LNHDA and SQIVND (reference sequence). V dropped 1 base and J dropped 6; count of bases not matched to a gene: 9. The CDR3 has 16 amino acids. The CDR3 here is CASSIAGGLMGNEQFF. CDR3 coding DNA: TGTGCCAGTAGTATAGCGGGGGGTCTGATGGGCAATGAGCAGTTCTTC.

Within the sample, this clone is medium-sized. This chain links TRBV11-3 with TRBJ1-2; tentative D call: TRBD1 (6 bases). The CDR3 covers 13 residues. The germline CDR1 and CDR2 sequences are SGHNT and YENEEA. The V gene lost 2 bases and the J gene lost 7 bases, with 11 bases spanning the gap. CDR3 sequence reads: CASSLLGGSGYTF. Here the CDR3 DNA reads TGTGCCAGCAGCTTACTCGGGGGCAGTGGCTACACCTTC.

The chain couples TRBV4-1 to TRBJ1-2; a possible D gene is TRBD1 (6 bases). V shed 3 bases and J shed 2 bases, with 19 bases lying between them. The germline V gene has CDR1 MGHRA and CDR2 YSYEKL. The CDR3 runs 17 residues. As DNA, the CDR3 is TGCGCCAGCAGCCAGCGGACAGCTCCCTCCACAAACTATGGCTACACCTTC. This translates into CASSQRTAPSTNYGYTF.

This clone was counted a few times. The chain uses TRBV10-1 and TRBJ2-7, with D possibly matching TRBD1 (6 bases). This CDR3 region has 11 residues. CDR1 and CDR2 from the germline V gene are WNHNN and SYGVQD (reference sequence). Trimming took off 8 bases at V and 12 bases at J, with 17 bases between the two ends. The CDR3 loop is CASSYQGKRYF. CDR3 nucleotide sequence: TGCGCCAGCTCATACCAGGGGAAGCGGTACTTC.